A selection of T cell receptor beta chains follows, all from one sample in a study of blood T cells in healthy people across ages. TCRdb reprocessed the 5' RACE reads via MiXCR and lists one record per CDR3 protein. The sample holds hundreds of thousands of distinct CDR3 sequences, about 48% seen once. Sequenced material: blood. These TCRs come from an elderly man in good health. CDR3s include the opening cysteine and the closing phenylalanine or tryptophan. Fields, in order: V gene, D gene, J gene, clone size, CDR3 protein, CDR3 DNA. D genes are given only for firm matches. Part of the rows lack a size; the others show once, few, many or a class for expanded clones.

>TRBV20-1|-|TRBJ2-7|-
CSATTRGGQYF
TGCAGTGCGACCACTAGGGGAGGGCAGTACTTC
>TRBV7-9|TRBD1|TRBJ2-1|-
CASSSFRDRGYNEQFF
TGTGCCAGCAGCTCTTTCCGGGACAGGGGGTACAATGAGCAGTTCTTC
>TRBV14|-|TRBJ2-5|-
CASGRFQETQYF
TGTGCCAGCGGGCGGTTCCAAGAGACCCAGTACTTC
>TRBV12-3/TRBV12-4|-|TRBJ2-6|once
CASSWGMWGANVLTF
TGTGCCAGCAGCTGGGGGATGTGGGGGGCCAACGTCCTGACTTTC
>TRBV5-1|TRBD1|TRBJ2-7|few
CASRTGDKSNYEQYF
TGCGCCAGCAGAACAGGGGACAAGAGTAACTACGAGCAGTACTTC
>TRBV29-1|TRBD1|TRBJ2-5|-
CSGDRGRQETQYF
TGCAGCGGCGACAGGGGTCGGCAAGAGACCCAGTACTTC
>TRBV7-9|-|TRBJ2-7|once
CASSRPRISSSYEQYF
TGTGCCAGCAGCCGACCCCGTATCTCTAGCTCCTACGAGCAGTACTTC
>TRBV9|TRBD2|TRBJ2-7|-
CASSPRWLAGMRDEQYF
TGTGCCAGCAGCCCCCGTTGGCTAGCGGGAATGAGGGATGAGCAGTACTTC
>TRBV4-1|TRBD2|TRBJ2-3|few
CASSQESAGDRYAYF
TGCGCCAGCAGCCAAGAATCAGCGGGAGACAGATACGCGTATTTT
>TRBV2|-|TRBJ2-1|-
CASSTRDSYNEQFF
TGTGCCAGCAGTACCCGGGACTCATACAATGAGCAGTTCTTC